Each of the 14 T cell receptor beta chains below was sequenced from the same sample in a study of T-cell reconstitution after alpha-beta-depleted transplantation in children. Unique molecular identifiers were incorporated during preparation of the TCRbeta library. TCRdb reanalysed the PCR reads using MiXCR and keeps one entry per CDR3 protein. The sample lists about 110,000 distinct CDR3 sequences; roughly 23% were seen once. The source material was PBMCs, mostly from graft donor cells, sampled 180 days after TCRalphabeta/CD19-depleted stem cell transplant. The receptors shown here come from a male patient between 2 and 10 years old who had a stem cell transplant for chronic granulomatous disease, so the T cells may come from the graft donor.

This clonotype was seen a handful of times. The chain combines TRBV28 with TRBJ2-2; 8 bases line up with TRBD2. This CDR3 comprises 15 residues. The V segment lost 5 bases and the J segment 6 bases; nucleotides outside the gene matches: 8. Germline V lookup: CDR1 MDHEN, CDR2 SYDVKM. The CDR3 sequence: CASSKSRGGAGELFF. The CDR3 DNA sequence: TGTGCCAGCAGTAAATCCCGGGGGGGCGCCGGGGAGCTGTTTTTT.

This clonotype was observed a few times. CDR3 sequence reads: CASSPRLGYEQYF. DNA of the CDR3: TGTGCCAGCAGCCCACGCCTCGGCTACGAGCAGTACTTC. The J gene is TRBJ2-7, the V gene TRBV7-2; D remains ambiguous. Per the germline V gene, CDR1 is SGHTA and CDR2 is FQGNSA. The CDR3 loop spans 13 amino acids. Between the trimmed V and J ends, which lost 5 bases and 3 bases, there was a span of 11 bases. The full variable domain, with the rest looked up from reference TRBV7-2 and TRBJ2-7, is GAGVSQSPSNKVTEKGKDVELRCDPISGHTALYWYRQSLGQGLEFLIYFQGNSAPDKSGLPSDRFSAERTGGSVSTLTIQRTQQEDSAVYLCASSPRLGYEQYFGPGTRLTVT.

V and J are TRBV11-2 and TRBJ1-4, with D hard to call. CDR1 and CDR2 (germline): SGHAT, FQNNGV. The CDR3 consists of 13 residues. Trimming shortened V by 4 bases and J by 2 bases, and 5 bases separated the two germline ends. CDR3 sequence: CASSSETNEKLFF. DNA for the CDR3: TGTGCCAGCAGCTCTGAGACTAATGAAAAACTGTTTTTT.

The sample holds many counts of this clonotype. This rearrangement joins TRBV27 to TRBJ1-6; 9 bases map to TRBD1. Germline values: CDR1 MNHEY, CDR2 SMNVEV (reference sequence). The CDR3 covers 13 residues. The ends lost 9 bases at V and 9 bases at J; junction bases unmatched: 6. CDR3 region: CAREGQGGSPLHF. CDR3 DNA: TGTGCCAGAGAGGGACAGGGAGGTTCACCCCTCCACTTT.

The V and J genes are TRBV19 and TRBJ1-5; TRBD1 might be the D (5 bases). CDR1 and CDR2 (germline): LNHDA, SQIVND (reference sequence). This CDR3 region has 18 residues. The germline V and J ends were trimmed by 4 bases and 6 bases, with 25 bases remaining between them. DNA for the CDR3: TGTGCCAGTAGTAAAGGGGCCCGGGTCAGGGCCATTACTCAGCCCCAGCATTTT. Encoded protein: CASSKGARVRAITQPQHF. Using reference TRBV19 and TRBJ1-5 for the parts outside the CDR3, the full variable domain is DGGITQSPKYLFRKEGQNVTLSCEQNLNHDAMYWYRQDPGQGLRLIYYSQIVNDFQKGDIAEGYSVSREKKESFPLTVTSAQKNPTAFYLCASSKGARVRAITQPQHFGDGTRLSIL.

This clonotype has a count of ten or more. The chain carries TRBV12-3 or TRBV12-4 and TRBJ1-5, with 10 bases matching TRBD1. The V segment lost 5 bases and the J segment 6 bases; nucleotides outside the gene matches: 7. This CDR3 region has 15 residues. Here the CDR3 reads CASSPTGGYGQPQHF. The CDR3 bases are TGTGCCAGCAGTCCGACAGGGGGCTACGGTCAGCCCCAGCATTTT.

This clonotype was counted between two and nine times. The rearrangement links TRBV28 to TRBJ2-7; possible D gene TRBD2, 6 bases. Germline lookup yields CDR1 MDHEN and CDR2 SYDVKM. Trimming left V 3 bases short and J 1 base short, with 10 bases between. There are 14 residues in the CDR3. The CDR3 DNA is TGTGCCAGCAGTTTGGGGGGAGTATCCTACGAGCAGTACTTC. Its protein product is CASSLGGVSYEQYF.

This clonotype was found a few times. The chain joins TRBV5-1 to TRBJ2-7; D is unresolved. The CDR3 is made up of 14 amino acids. Trimming took off 0 bases at V and 6 bases at J, with 13 bases between the two ends. Germline V gives CDR1 SGHRS, CDR2 YFSETQ. This CDR3 reads CASSLGTPLSEQYF. In DNA form, the CDR3 reads TGCGCCAGCAGCTTGGGAACCCCCCTTAGCGAGCAGTACTTC. The whole variable domain, filled in from reference TRBV5-1 and TRBJ2-7, reads KAGVTQTPRYLIKTRGQQVTLSCSPISGHRSVSWYQQTPGQGLQFLFEYFSETQRNKGNFPGRFSGRQFSNSRSEMNVSTLELGDSALYLCASSLGTPLSEQYFGPGTRLTVT.

The V and J genes are TRBV18 and TRBJ2-2, with D possibly being TRBD1 (6 bases). This CDR3 is built from 15 residues. The germline V and J ends were trimmed by 3 bases and 5 bases, with 13 bases remaining between them. The germline V gene has CDR1 KGHSH and CDR2 LQKENI. CDR3 protein: CASSPLDSPTGELFF. CDR3 in DNA: TGTGCCAGCTCACCTCTGGACAGTCCAACCGGGGAGCTGTTTTTT.

The DNA of the CDR3 is TGCAGTGCTATACTGTCTCGAACAACTAATGAAAAACTGTTTTTT. Encoded protein: CSAILSRTTNEKLFF. The rearrangement uses TRBV20-1 and TRBJ1-4; D is unclear. Trimming shortened V by 4 bases and J by 0 bases, and 12 bases separated the two germline ends. The CDR3 extends over 15 amino acids. Germline V gives CDR1 DFQATT, CDR2 SNEGSKA (reference sequence).

The sample holds many counts of this clonotype. The chain links TRBV18 to TRBJ2-3; TRBD2 is a possible D gene (5 bases). The CDR3 loop spans 12 amino acids. V was shortened by 3 bases and J by 6 bases, with 7 bases between the two germline ends. Germline-derived CDR1 and CDR2 are KGHSH and LQKENI. In DNA form, the CDR3 reads TGTGCCAGCTCACCGTCGGGGGATACGCAGTATTTT. Residues: CASSPSGDTQYF.

This clonotype was found many times. J is TRBJ2-6 and V is TRBV7-6; no definite D call. CDR1 and CDR2 from the germline V gene are SGHVS and FNYEAQ. V was clipped by 0 bases and J by 0 bases, with 6 bases between them. This CDR3 comprises 16 residues. The CDR3 spells CASSLAVNSGANVLTF. The CDR3 coding sequence is TGTGCCAGCAGCTTAGCGGTAAACTCTGGGGCCAACGTCCTGACTTTC.

V is TRBV27 and J is TRBJ2-5; 10 bases are shared with TRBD2. CDR3 length equals 15 residues. Germline CDR1 reads MNHEY; CDR2 reads SMNVEV (reference sequence). The V and J ends lost 4 bases and 4 bases, in that order; junction bases with no gene match: 6. The CDR3 sequence: CASSSVVAGGETQYF. The DNA of the CDR3 is TGTGCCAGCAGTTCCGTTGTAGCGGGAGGAGAGACCCAGTACTTC.

This clonotype was counted at least ten times. This chain uses TRBV5-4 with TRBJ2-1; 7 bases match TRBD2. This CDR3 spans 17 amino acids. The V segment lost 4 bases and the J segment 0 bases; nucleotides outside the gene matches: 10. CDR1 SGHNT and CDR2 YYREEE come from the germline V gene (reference sequence). The CDR3 DNA reads as TGTGCCAGCAGCCCTCACCACCGGGACTACTCCTACAATGAGCAGTTCTTC. This translates into CASSPHHRDYSYNEQFF. The full variable domain, rest sourced from reference TRBV5-4 and TRBJ2-1, is ETGVTQSPTHLIKTRGQQVTLRCSSQSGHNTVSWYQQALGQGPQFIFQYYREEENGRGNFPPRFSGLQFPNYSSELNVNALELDDSALYLCASSPHHRDYSYNEQFFGPGTRLTVL.